These 10 T cell receptor beta chains share one sample of origin, sequenced in a study of vaccination effects on CD4 cells after COVID-19. Before sequencing took place, the ViraFEST assay used viral peptide pools to expand antigen-specific CD4+ T cells. Isolating CD4+ T cells followed approximately nine days of culture. Neither prior SARS-CoV-2 infection nor positive nucleocapsid antibodies were present in the vaccine recipients. Method: immunoSEQ multiplex PCR; TCRdb's copy keeps in-frame clones and lacks some. The table has 55,000 to 75,000 clones, around 72% seen once. Their antigens remain unidentified. Here the sequenced sample was CD4+ T cells from PBMCs cultured with HCoV-OC43 spike peptides, taken before COVID-19 vaccination. Subset described: HCoV-OC43 spike overlapping peptide pool stimulation. The source is a human donor who received a COVID-19 vaccine.

This chain connects TRBV5-1 to TRBJ2-5; D may be TRBD1 or TRBD2 (5 bases each). V gave up 5 bases and J gave up 2 bases, with 13 bases separating them. The CDR3 runs 14 residues. Germline CDR1 reads SGHRS; CDR2 reads YFSETQ. This CDR3 is CASRIPGRQETQYF. CDR3 DNA sequence: TGCGCCAGCAGAATTCCGGGACGTCAAGAGACCCAGTACTTC.

J is TRBJ2-1 and V is TRBV7-6; 8 bases align to TRBD2. The CDR3 extends over 15 amino acids. V lost 4 bases and J lost 4; bases outside the gene matches: 6. Germline V gene sequence: CDR1 SGHVS, CDR2 FNYEAQ. The CDR3 DNA follows: TGTGCCAGCAGCTCGCCGGGACTAGGGTACAATGAGCAGTTCTTC. Its translation: CASSSPGLGYNEQFF.

CDR3 sequence (DNA): TGTGCCAGCAGTGAAGGGCAGGCGCCAGGCTACACCTTC. Encoded protein: CASSEGQAPGYTF. The chain carries TRBV6-1 and TRBJ1-2; no reliable D call. Germline V gives CDR1 MNHNS, CDR2 SASEGT. V was shortened by 1 base and J by 8 bases, with 11 bases between the two germline ends. The CDR3 covers 13 residues.

This clone was detected once. J is TRBJ1-1 and V is TRBV5-1; D uncertain. Trimming removed 4 bases at V and 4 bases at J, with 14 bases between. Germline lookup yields CDR1 SGHRS and CDR2 YFSETQ. The CDR3 loop spans 14 amino acids. CDR3 residues: CASSGSRVGTEAFF. DNA for the CDR3: TGCGCCAGCAGCGGTTCGAGGGTGGGCACTGAAGCTTTCTTT.

This chain joins TRBV29-1 and TRBJ1-1, with TRBD1 identical over 7 bases. V shed 3 bases, J shed 3 bases, and the junction held 4 bases outside the gene matches. Germline assignment: CDR1 SQVTM and CDR2 ANQGSEA. The CDR3 consists of 13 residues. DNA of the CDR3: TGCAGCGTTGACAGGGGGGCGTACACTGAAGCTTTCTTT. Translation gives CSVDRGAYTEAFF.

This clone showed up just a few times. The chain carries TRBV10-1 and TRBJ2-2; TRBD1 agrees at 8 bases. V trimming: 10 bases; J trimming: 4 bases; junction bases outside the gene matches: 14. Germline V lookup: CDR1 WNHNN, CDR2 SYGVQD (reference sequence). The CDR3 is made up of 16 amino acids. The CDR3, as DNA: TGCGCCACCCAAATAGCCGGGACAGGAGGCACCGGGGAGCTGTTTTTT. Translation gives CATQIAGTGGTGELFF.

V usage is TRBV12-3 or TRBV12-4 and J usage is TRBJ1-2; TRBD1 might be the D (6 bases). The CDR3 covers 12 residues. V lost 5 bases and J lost 8, with 12 bases in between. CDR3 coding DNA: TGTGCCAGCAGTCACAGGGTTAACGGCTACACCTTC. Translating it yields CASSHRVNGYTF.

The CDR3 nucleotides read TGTGCCAGCAGGCTGACAGGGGTATTCTCTGGAAACACCATATATTTT. It encodes CASRLTGVFSGNTIYF. The chain links TRBV2 to TRBJ1-3; 8 bases map to TRBD1. CDR3 length equals 16 residues. The germline CDR1 and CDR2 sequences are SNHLY and FYNNEI. Trimming at V came to 6 bases and at J to 0 bases, leaving 7 bases not matched to a gene.

The chain couples TRBV7-2 to TRBJ2-1; TRBD2 matches 13 bases. Germline V lookup: CDR1 SGHTA, CDR2 FQGNSA. The ends lost 3 bases at V and 10 bases at J; junction bases unmatched: 12. This CDR3 comprises 17 residues. The CDR3 is CASSFGLAGVSFLEQFF. Here the CDR3 DNA reads TGTGCCAGCAGCTTTGGACTAGCGGGGGTATCGTTCTTGGAGCAGTTCTTC.

This chain joins TRBV29-1 and TRBJ2-3; 12 nucleotides match TRBD2. V trimming: 4 bases; J trimming: 6 bases; junction bases outside the gene matches: 5. The germline V gene has CDR1 SQVTM and CDR2 ANQGSEA. The CDR3 is made up of 14 amino acids. The CDR3 coding sequence is TGCAGCGTTGCTAGCGGGGGGGCCAGCGATACGCAGTATTTT. Protein: CSVASGGASDTQYF.